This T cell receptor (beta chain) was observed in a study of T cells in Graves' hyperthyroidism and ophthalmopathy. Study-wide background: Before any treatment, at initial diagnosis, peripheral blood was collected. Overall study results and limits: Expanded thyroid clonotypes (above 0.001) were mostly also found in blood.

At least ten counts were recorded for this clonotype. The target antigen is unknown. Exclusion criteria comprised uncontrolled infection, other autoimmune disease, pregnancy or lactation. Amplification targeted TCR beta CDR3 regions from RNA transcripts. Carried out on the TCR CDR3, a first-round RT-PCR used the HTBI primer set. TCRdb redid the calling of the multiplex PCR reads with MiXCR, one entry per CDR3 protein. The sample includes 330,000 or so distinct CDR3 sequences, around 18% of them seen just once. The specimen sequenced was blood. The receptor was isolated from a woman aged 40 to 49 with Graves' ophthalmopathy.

CDR3 protein: CASSLGMRAGDYEQYF. The CDR3 DNA follows: TGTGCCAGCAGCTTAGGTATGCGAGCGGGAGACTACGAGCAGTACTTC. This chain links TRBV7-9 with TRBJ2-7; 8 positions agree with TRBD2. The CDR3 length is 16 residues. The ends lost 1 base at V and 3 bases at J; junction bases unmatched: 8. Germline V CDR1 and CDR2: SEHNR, FQNEAQ (reference sequence).